Below are 20 T cell receptor beta chains sequenced from a single sample in a study of shared clonotypes between healthy human individuals. Some clones are missing from TCRdb's copy, which holds only in-frame ones; the method was immunoSEQ multiplex PCR. The table shows millions of clones, with just over 90% occurring only once. Naive CD8 cells were CD45RO-negative, positively selected for CCR7, excluding terminally differentiated effector memory CD45RA+ cells. What was sequenced was naive CD8+ T cells from PBMCs. The receptors stem from a man aged 18 to 29 in good health. Some clones in this sample may be carry-over from other donors' samples.

The rearrangement joins TRBV6-1 to TRBJ2-3; the D gene is possibly TRBD1 (5 bases). Trimming took 2 bases from V and 6 from J, leaving 12 bases between them. Germline-derived CDR1 and CDR2 are MNHNS and SASEGT. CDR3 length equals 14 residues. The CDR3 DNA follows: TGTGCCAGCAGTGAATATGGGGCAGGGGATACGCAGTATTTT. It is translated as CASSEYGAGDTQYF.

The V call is TRBV19, the J call TRBJ2-5; TRBD1 is a possible D gene (5 bases). Looked up from germline, CDR1 is LNHDA and CDR2 is SQIVND (reference sequence). This CDR3 contains 14 residues. Trimming removed 1 base from V and 3 bases from J, with 9 bases in between. The CDR3 reads CASSIGGREETQYF. CDR3 nucleotides: TGTGCCAGTAGTATAGGGGGCAGGGAAGAGACCCAGTACTTC.

This chain links TRBV9 with TRBJ2-3; possibly TRBD1 or TRBD2 for D (5 bases each). The CDR3 runs to 13 residues. Germline V lookup: CDR1 SGDLS, CDR2 YYNGEE. V dropped 6 bases and J dropped 2 bases, with 10 bases sitting between them. The CDR3, as DNA: TGTGCCAGCAATCCGGGACCCACAGATACGCAGTATTTT. Protein product: CASNPGPTDTQYF.

V and J are TRBV7-6 and TRBJ2-7; TRBD2 agrees at 12 bases. This CDR3 is built from 17 residues. J gave up 0 bases and V 5 bases, and 8 bases lay outside the gene matches. CDR1 is SGHVS and CDR2 is FNYEAQ in the germline V gene. CDR3 residues: CASSPGLAGMASYEQYF. The CDR3 bases are TGTGCCAGCAGCCCGGGACTAGCGGGCATGGCCTCCTACGAGCAGTACTTC.

The rearrangement links TRBV19 to TRBJ1-2; 9 positions match TRBD1. The V segment lost 6 bases and the J segment 2 bases; nucleotides outside the gene matches: 7. The CDR3 is made up of 15 amino acids. Germline values: CDR1 LNHDA, CDR2 SQIVND (reference sequence). DNA for the CDR3: TGTGCCAGTAGGAAAGGGGACAGGGAAAACTATGGCTACACCTTC. It yields the protein CASRKGDRENYGYTF.

The chain links TRBV7-3 to TRBJ2-5, with TRBD2 as a possible D gene (6 bases). CDR3 length: 13 residues. The V and J ends lost 4 bases and 5 bases respectively, with 11 bases between them. Germline loops: CDR1 SGHTA, CDR2 FQGTGA. The CDR3 DNA is TGTGCCAGCAGCTCCGGGAGAAGGGAGACCCAGTACTTC. Translation gives CASSSGRRETQYF.

The rearrangement links TRBV11-2 to TRBJ2-7; D not resolved. The germline V and J ends were trimmed by 2 bases and 0 bases, with 8 bases remaining between them. This CDR3 has 14 amino acids. The germline V gene encodes CDR1 SGHAT and CDR2 FQNNGV. The CDR3 loop is CASSLIPSSYEQYF. CDR3 nucleotides: TGTGCCAGCAGCTTAATACCCAGCTCCTACGAGCAGTACTTC.

The CDR3 spells CASSLARGLGNEQFF. CDR3 nucleotide sequence: TGCGCCAGCAGCTTGGCTCGGGGCTTAGGCAATGAGCAGTTCTTC. The chain is built from TRBV5-1 and TRBJ2-1; D could derive from TRBD1 or TRBD2 (5 bases each). The CDR3 extends over 15 amino acids. V gave up 0 bases and J gave up 6 bases, with 13 bases separating them. Germline lookup yields CDR1 SGHRS and CDR2 YFSETQ.

The chain recombines TRBV19 with TRBJ2-2, with 7 bases that match TRBD1. CDR1 is LNHDA, CDR2 SQIVND, per germline (reference sequence). The V segment lost 4 bases and the J segment 4 bases; nucleotides outside the gene matches: 6. This CDR3 is 15 amino acids long. The CDR3 loop is CASSTWDSVTGELFF. The CDR3 coding sequence is TGTGCCAGTAGTACCTGGGACAGTGTCACCGGGGAGCTGTTTTTT.

V and J are TRBV11-1 and TRBJ2-7, with TRBD2 matching over 9 bases. Germline assignment: CDR1 SGHAT and CDR2 FQDESV (reference sequence). This CDR3 has 15 residues. V was clipped by 1 base and J by 2 bases; unmatched bases: 3. CDR3 loop: CASSLVSGSAYEQYF. CDR3 DNA sequence: TGTGCCAGCAGCTTAGTTAGCGGGAGTGCCTACGAGCAGTACTTC.

The chain is built from TRBV28 and TRBJ1-1; perhaps TRBD1 as D (5 bases). V shed 3 bases and J shed 5 bases, with 10 bases lying between them. CDR3 length: 13 amino acids. CDR1 and CDR2 (germline): MDHEN, SYDVKM. The CDR3 loop reads CASSFSGLTEAFF. The CDR3 DNA reads TGTGCCAGCAGTTTCTCGGGACTGACTGAAGCTTTCTTT. Full variable domain (outside the CDR3, taken from reference TRBV28 and TRBJ1-1): DVKVTQSSRYLVKRTGEKVFLECVQDMDHENMFWYRQDPGLGLRLIYFSYDVKMKEKGDIPEGYSVSREKKERFSLILESASTNQTSMYLCASSFSGLTEAFFGQGTRLTVV.

The V and J genes are TRBV30 and TRBJ2-6; D uncertain. From germline, CDR1 is GTSNPN and CDR2 SVGIG (reference sequence). V was trimmed by 2 bases and J by 2 bases, leaving 25 bases between them. The CDR3 runs 20 residues. CDR3 in DNA: TGTGCCTGGAGTCCTTACAAAACCGGACGGGTCATTGCTGGGGCCAACGTCCTGACTTTC. This encodes CAWSPYKTGRVIAGANVLTF.

The chain links TRBV10-1 to TRBJ2-5; D is unresolved. Germline V gene sequence: CDR1 WNHNN, CDR2 SYGVQD (reference sequence). V was pared by 0 bases and J by 3 bases, with 14 bases between. There are 16 residues in the CDR3. CDR3 coding DNA: TGCGCCAGCAGTGAGTCGAAGGCCCTTACGAAAGAGACCCAGTACTTC. This codes for CASSESKALTKETQYF.

V and J are TRBV4-1 and TRBJ2-5, with a weak D call TRBD1 (7 bases). Germline CDR1 MGHRA, CDR2 YSYEKL. The CDR3 contains 15 residues. The V end lost 3 bases, the J end lost 1 base, and 12 bases lay between the germline ends. CDR3 coding DNA: TGCGCCAGCAGCCACGCAGGGGGGACCCAAGAGACCCAGTACTTC. It translates to CASSHAGGTQETQYF.

This clone showed up just once. V usage is TRBV27 and J usage is TRBJ2-1; TRBD1 might be the D (5 bases). The CDR3 loop spans 16 amino acids. V lost 0 bases to trimming and J lost 0 bases, with 9 bases between them. CDR1 and CDR2 (germline): MNHEY, SMNVEV (reference sequence). The CDR3 loop is CASSLSGATSYNEQFF. CDR3 sequence (DNA): TGTGCCAGCAGTTTATCAGGGGCGACCTCCTACAATGAGCAGTTCTTC.

This chain uses TRBV6-1 with TRBJ2-1; 10 nucleotides agree with TRBD1. With V trimmed by 5 bases and J by 7 bases, 5 bases remained unmatched. This CDR3 has 14 amino acids. Germline V gives CDR1 MNHNS, CDR2 SASEGT. The CDR3 DNA sequence: TGTGCCAGCAGTTTGGGGGGACAGGGGAATGAGCAGTTCTTC. Residues: CASSLGGQGNEQFF.

The gene calls are TRBV27 and TRBJ2-2, with 7 bases lining up with TRBD2. Germline trimming cut 6 bases from V and 5 bases from J; bases unmatched to any gene: 9. The CDR3 extends over 15 amino acids. The germline CDR1 and CDR2 sequences are MNHEY and SMNVEV (reference sequence). The CDR3 sequence: CASRPQAGGTGELFF. The CDR3 DNA sequence: TGTGCCAGCAGACCTCAGGCCGGGGGGACCGGGGAGCTGTTTTTT.

The chain combines TRBV27 with TRBJ1-6; 12 nucleotides line up with TRBD1. Trimming removed 5 bases from V and 10 bases from J; junction bases left unmatched: 6. Per the germline V gene, CDR1 is MNHEY and CDR2 is SMNVEV (reference sequence). The CDR3 covers 15 residues. CDR3 sequence reads: CASSPGQGATSPLHF. The CDR3 DNA is TGTGCCAGCAGTCCGGGACAGGGGGCCACGTCACCCCTCCACTTT.

The chain employs TRBV28 and TRBJ2-7; 9 nucleotides align to TRBD1. The germline V gene encodes CDR1 MDHEN and CDR2 SYDVKM. CDR3 size: 15 residues. Trimming at V came to 6 bases and at J to 2 bases, leaving 8 bases not matched to a gene. CDR3 residues: CASRTFRQGAYEQYF. CDR3 coding DNA: TGTGCCAGCAGAACCTTTCGACAGGGGGCCTACGAGCAGTACTTC.

This clone was counted once. J is TRBJ2-1 and V is TRBV11-2; D is tentatively TRBD1 or TRBD2 (5 bases each). This CDR3 region has 15 residues. CDR1 is SGHAT, CDR2 FQNNGV, per germline. Trimming took off 7 bases at V and 5 bases at J, with 18 bases between the two ends. CDR3: CASIIGTQRHNEQFF. The CDR3 DNA reads TGTGCCAGCATCATCGGGACCCAACGCCACAATGAGCAGTTCTTC.